The rows below give T cell receptor beta chains drawn from one sample of a study of sequential checkpoint blockade in melanoma. The data were produced by immunoSEQ multiplex PCR, yet TCRdb's version contains in-frame clones alone and is incomplete. The sample contains several thousand clones, 25% to 30% of which appear only once. The sample here was tumor tissue (inferred from file names), taken from a patient given nivolumab and ipilimumab in sequence. All receptors derive from a human donor with melanoma. Both conserved end residues are part of each CDR3.

v_call,j_call,cdr3_aa
TRBV6-8,TRBJ2-2,CASSPNTGELFF
TRBV28,TRBJ1-2,CASSLRGAGKGYTF
TRBV6-8,TRBJ2-7,CASRTGTGTPYEQYF
TRBV29-1,TRBJ2-2,CSVEDRGTGNTGELFF
TRBV2,TRBJ2-5,CASRVGQGGFGETQYF
TRBV5-1,TRBJ1-3,CASSRALGLGNTIYF
TRBV28,TRBJ1-2,CASSLYGRESVFYYGYTF
TRBV30,TRBJ2-3,CAWTLTDTQYF
TRBV6-8,TRBJ1-1,CASSFSPGGTNTEAFF
TRBV6-8,TRBJ1-1,CASRDSPNTEAFF
TRBV2,TRBJ2-2,CASTGSGGELFF
TRBV6-8,TRBJ1-3,CASSFTGAGNTIYF
TRBV30,TRBJ1-2,CAWSRLGGGGYGYTF
TRBV9,TRBJ2-1,CASGLTSGSSYNEQFF
TRBV7-4,TRBJ2-1,CASSKDYNNEQFF
TRBV11-3,TRBJ1-2,CASSFRGAYLGYTF
TRBV11-3,TRBJ1-5,CASSLPGTDSNQPQHF
TRBV4-1,TRBJ2-3,CASSQGSVGAGDTQYF
TRBV11-3,TRBJ1-1,CASSARGRGATEAFF
TRBV27,TRBJ2-3,CASSLKAGLTGHTDTQYF
TRBV11-3,TRBJ2-1,CASSDGTSDHNEQFF
TRBV11-3,TRBJ1-5,CASSLDTGNSNQPQHF
TRBV15,TRBJ2-2,CATRGTGATGELFF
TRBV15,TRBJ2-7,CATSTYTGRGTYEQYF
TRBV28,TRBJ1-5,CASSFVGNQPQHF
TRBV28,TRBJ2-5,CARRGRDREEETQYF
TRBV9,TRBJ2-1,CASSGRDSNGNEQFF
TRBV11-3,TRBJ1-2,CASSLWTETNYGYTF
TRBV6-8,TRBJ2-7,CAISTQGYEQYF
TRBV6-8,TRBJ2-1,CASNGLADYNEQFF
TRBV9,TRBJ1-5,CASSVGTVGEQPQHF
TRBV29-1,TRBJ2-2,CSVRRLGGAGELFF
TRBV19,TRBJ1-2,CASSGTVGYGYTF
TRBV19,TRBJ1-5,CASSIERRQPQHF
TRBV5-1,TRBJ2-5,CASTSGTHQETQYF
TRBV11-3,TRBJ2-5,CASSLQGRVRETQYF
TRBV19,TRBJ2-1,CASSMWGTEFNEQFF
TRBV15,TRBJ2-7,CATSLKGRGYEQYF
TRBV19,TRBJ1-5,CASSIRQGLSNQPQHF
TRBV18,TRBJ1-5,CASSPTMGYQPQHF
TRBV11-3,TRBJ2-7,CASSLTGTSGYEQYF
TRBV6-8,TRBJ1-1,CASSLIAGNTEAFF
TRBV11-3,TRBJ1-5,CASSLGGSSNQPQHF
TRBV29-1,TRBJ2-7,CSVEGGLAAPYEQYF
TRBV9,TRBJ1-2,CASSSGTDYGYTF
TRBV28,TRBJ1-1,CASSFGNPLPVNTEAFF
TRBV28,TRBJ2-5,CASSLAGGEETQYF
TRBV6-8,TRBJ2-7,CASSGQDISYEQYF
TRBV9,TRBJ1-2,CASSVPTGGALDGYTF
TRBV30,TRBJ2-7,CAWGTGTNYEQYF
TRBV30,TRBJ2-7,CAWSKDRRTYEQYF
TRBV6-8,TRBJ2-3,CASSSVRGSTDTQYF
TRBV6-1,TRBJ2-7,CASSEVGQSYEQYF
TRBV12-5,TRBJ2-5,CASRTSVVETQYF
TRBV19,TRBJ2-6,CASSIRSGANVLTF